This TCR beta chain emerged from a study of blood T cell repertoires in COVID-19. The overall study: Specimens from acute and convalescent COVID-19 originated in the United States, Italy and Spain. T cells, B-cell-depleted T cells, or PBMCs provided the cDNA or gDNA that served as material.

Assay used: immunoSEQ multiplex PCR; TCRdb lists only in-frame clones, some missing. Counted here are about 210,000 clones, around 84% occurring once; the ten biggest clones make up around 4%. This clone was seen a single time. The germline CDR1 and CDR2 sequences are SQVTM and ANQGSEA. The CDR3 loop spans 12 amino acids. The trim removed 4 bases at V and 1 base at J, leaving 0 bases unmatched. The source material was PBMCs or T cells enriched from blood (not recorded which). The chain couples TRBV29-1 to TRBJ2-5; 7 bases agree with TRBD2. The sequence derives from a man between 25 and 39 years old with acute COVID-19. The CDR3 DNA reads TGCAGCGTTGGGGGGGGCCAAGAGACCCAGTACTTC. Translation: CSVGGGQETQYF. Full variable domain (missing parts from reference TRBV29-1 and TRBJ2-5): SAVISQKPSRDICQRGTSLTIQCQVDSQVTMMFWYRQQPGQSLTLIATANQGSEATYESGFVIDKFPISRPNLTFSTLTVSNMSPEDSSIYLCSVGGGQETQYFGPGTRLLVL.